The 30 T cell receptor beta chains in this list originate from one sample, sequenced in a study of cytomegalovirus exposure and HLA in healthy donors. Primers: 60 Vbeta forward and 13 Jbeta reverse. The protocol was immunoSEQ multiplex PCR, while the TCRdb copy is restricted to in-frame clones and leaves out a portion. The profile shows approximately 190,000 clones, 70% of them singletons. Source material: PBMCs. The receptor set was obtained from a middle-aged man in good health and CMV-seropositive.

The chain uses TRBV5-1 and TRBJ1-6; TRBD1 aligns across 7 bases. The CDR3 consists of 17 residues. After removal of 4 bases from V and 5 bases from J, the junction contained 12 bases not matched to a gene. The germline V gene has CDR1 SGHRS and CDR2 YFSETQ. The CDR3, as DNA: TGCGCCAGCAGCCCGGGCGAGGGGGCTGGGAATAATTCACCCCTCCACTTT. This translates into CASSPGEGAGNNSPLHF.

A note on this clone: Other DNA sequences in this specimen translate into the identical CDR3. The chain carries TRBV5-1 and TRBJ1-4; TRBD1 aligns across 7 bases. CDR1 SGHRS and CDR2 YFSETQ come from the germline V gene. CDR3 length equals 12 residues. With 3 bases clipped from V and 8 bases from J, the junction kept 1 base outside the gene matches. The CDR3 nucleotides read TGCGCCAGCAGCTCGACAGGGGAAAAACTGTTTTTT. This gives the protein CASSSTGEKLFF.

V usage is TRBV5-6 and J usage is TRBJ2-7, with D possibly being TRBD2 (6 bases). This CDR3 has 17 amino acids. Trimming left V 3 bases short and J 2 bases short, with 21 bases between. CDR1 SGHDT and CDR2 YYEEEE come from the germline V gene. The CDR3 loop is CASSSRSSGVSPYEQYF. The CDR3 nucleotides read TGTGCCAGCAGCTCCAGGTCGTCGGGGGTCAGTCCCTACGAGCAGTACTTC.

The chain links TRBV5-1 to TRBJ1-6; tentative D call: TRBD1 (5 bases). The germline V gene has CDR1 SGHRS and CDR2 YFSETQ. The CDR3 sequence is 14 residues long. V dropped 0 bases and J dropped 10 bases, with 11 bases sitting between them. The CDR3 sequence: CASSLDQWGSPLHF. The CDR3 region has the DNA TGCGCCAGCAGCTTGGACCAATGGGGCTCACCCCTCCACTTT.

In this sample, this clone turned up a few times. This chain uses TRBV19 with TRBJ1-1; 7 nucleotides align to TRBD1. The CDR3 length is 15 residues. V lost 5 bases and J lost 3; bases outside the gene matches: 9. Looked up from germline, CDR1 is LNHDA and CDR2 is SQIVND (reference sequence). In DNA, the CDR3 is TGTGCCAGTAGTCCGCACAGGGGTGAGGACACTGAAGCTTTCTTT. Its translation: CASSPHRGEDTEAFF.

The rearrangement links TRBV7-6 to TRBJ2-2; D is perhaps TRBD1 (5 bases). Looked up from germline, CDR1 is SGHVS and CDR2 is FNYEAQ. This CDR3 contains 12 residues. Deletions cut 3 bases from V and 8 bases from J, with 7 bases between. The CDR3 spells CASSFRTGELFF. DNA for the CDR3: TGTGCCAGCAGCTTCCGGACAGGGGAGCTGTTTTTT.

This rearrangement joins TRBV7-2 to TRBJ2-7; TRBD1 agrees at 8 bases. Germline CDR1 reads SGHTA; CDR2 reads FQGNSA. The CDR3 extends over 14 amino acids. With 5 bases clipped from V and 3 bases from J, the junction kept 6 bases outside the gene matches. CDR3 nucleotides: TGTGCCAGCAGCGGAGGGACAGGTGTCTACGAGCAGTACTTC. Translation gives CASSGGTGVYEQYF.

The table lists this clone with a count of one. The rearrangement joins TRBV5-6 to TRBJ1-2; D gene ambiguous. The V end was cut by 6 bases, the J end by 2 bases, with 14 bases between. Germline assignment: CDR1 SGHDT and CDR2 YYEEEE. This CDR3 has 14 amino acids. The chain's CDR3 is CASKETGGNYGYTF. DNA of the CDR3: TGTGCCAGCAAAGAAACCGGCGGGAACTATGGCTACACCTTC.

The chain recombines TRBV6-1 with TRBJ1-5, with D perhaps matching TRBD1 (6 bases). This CDR3 is built from 13 residues. In germline, CDR1 is MNHNS, CDR2 SASEGT. V lost 5 bases and J 2 bases, leaving 7 bases between the germline ends. The CDR3 protein is CASSRQGNQPQHF. The CDR3 DNA reads TGTGCCAGCAGTAGACAGGGCAATCAGCCCCAGCATTTT.

The chain links TRBV7-8 to TRBJ2-2, with 7 bases lining up with TRBD2. V was pared by 6 bases and J by 0 bases, with 10 bases of the junction left unmatched. The V gene's germline CDR1 is SGHVS and CDR2 FQNEAQ. The CDR3 is made up of 17 amino acids. CDR3 residues: CASSGKGTIANTGELFF. CDR3 nucleotide sequence: TGTGCCAGCAGTGGAAAGGGGACTATCGCGAACACCGGGGAGCTGTTTTTT.

The V and J genes are TRBV6-1 and TRBJ2-5; 13 bases align to TRBD2. V was clipped by 1 base and J by 5 bases; unmatched bases: 1. Germline-derived CDR1 and CDR2 are MNHNS and SASEGT. There are 15 residues in the CDR3. The CDR3 region is CASSEGTSGGETQYF. CDR3 coding DNA: TGTGCCAGCAGTGAAGGGACTAGCGGGGGTGAGACCCAGTACTTC.

DNA of the CDR3: TGCGCCAGCAGCGTACAGGGTAGCACTGAAGCTTTCTTT. Translated: CASSVQGSTEAFF. This chain joins TRBV4-1 and TRBJ1-1; perhaps TRBD1 as D (6 bases). The germline V gene encodes CDR1 MGHRA and CDR2 YSYEKL. V was pared by 5 bases and J by 4 bases, with 11 bases between. This CDR3 comprises 13 residues.

The V call is TRBV6-5, the J call TRBJ1-1; no clear D gene. Germline assignment: CDR1 MNHEY and CDR2 SVGAGI. This CDR3 contains 13 residues. V lost 2 bases to trimming and J lost 1 base, with 5 bases between them. The CDR3 loop reads CASSYTGNTEAFF. The CDR3, as DNA: TGTGCCAGCAGTTACACGGGGAACACTGAAGCTTTCTTT.

CDR3 protein: CASSRRGGLYEQYF. The CDR3 DNA follows: TGTGCCAGCAGCCGGCGGGGGGGACTCTACGAGCAGTACTTC. This rearrangement joins TRBV6-5 to TRBJ2-7; TRBD2 matches 9 bases. J gave up 3 bases and V 6 bases, and 6 bases lay outside the gene matches. The CDR3 contains 14 residues. Germline V gene lookup returns CDR1 MNHEY and CDR2 SVGAGI.

The rearrangement joins TRBV4-3 to TRBJ1-4; TRBD1 matches 9 bases. V lost 4 bases to trimming and J lost 4 bases; unmatched junction nucleotides: 4. The CDR3 contains 15 residues. Germline V gene sequence: CDR1 LGHNA, CDR2 YSLEER. DNA of the CDR3: TGCGCCAGCAGCCCCGGACAGGGGAGTAATGAAAAACTGTTTTTT. Amino acids: CASSPGQGSNEKLFF.

The chain joins TRBV6-5 to TRBJ1-4; perhaps TRBD1 as D (5 bases). The CDR3 is 12 amino acids. Trimming cost V 6 bases and J 7 bases, with 9 bases left between them. Looked up from germline, CDR1 is MNHEY and CDR2 is SVGAGI. The CDR3 nucleotides are TGTGCCAGCAGAGGGGATGGTGAAAAACTGTTTTTT. Its translation: CASRGDGEKLFF.

The chain recombines TRBV7-3 with TRBJ2-1; D is unresolved. The CDR3 runs to 14 residues. Trimming took off 2 bases at V and 6 bases at J, with 11 bases between the two ends. Germline V gene sequence: CDR1 SGHTA, CDR2 FQGTGA. DNA of the CDR3: TGTGCCAGCAGCTTAGGTGTAGTAAGCAATGAGCAGTTCTTC. Translating gives CASSLGVVSNEQFF. The variable domain in full, with the rest retrieved from reference TRBV7-3 and TRBJ2-1, is GAGVSQTPSNKVTEKGKYVELRCDPISGHTALYWYRQSLGQGPEFLIYFQGTGAADDSGLPNDRFFAVRPEGSVSTLKIQRTERGDSAVYLCASSLGVVSNEQFFGPGTRLTVL.

The J gene is TRBJ1-4, the V gene TRBV25-1, with D hard to call. V was trimmed by 4 bases and J by 7 bases, leaving 4 bases between them. The germline V gene has CDR1 MGHDK and CDR2 SYGVNS. The CDR3 length is 11 residues. The CDR3 protein is CASSVSEKLFF. As DNA, the CDR3 is TGTGCCAGCAGTGTCAGTGAAAAACTGTTTTTT. The full variable domain, in which reference TRBV25-1 and TRBJ1-4 provide the parts outside the CDR3, is EADIYQTPRYLVIGTGKKITLECSQTMGHDKMYWYQQDPGMELHLIHYSYGVNSTEKGDLSSESTVSRIRTEHFPLTLESARPSHTSQYLCASSVSEKLFFGSGTQLSVL.

The chain couples TRBV5-1 to TRBJ1-4; D may be TRBD1 (6 bases). Trimming cost V 3 bases and J 7 bases, with 10 bases left between them. The V gene's germline CDR1 is SGHRS and CDR2 YFSETQ. The CDR3 has 13 residues. The CDR3 DNA reads as TGCGCCAGCAGCTCGAACAGGGCTGAAAAACTGTTTTTT. Translation: CASSSNRAEKLFF.

The chain combines TRBV6-5 with TRBJ1-6; D is unresolved. V lost 0 bases and J lost 5, with 8 bases in between. Germline lookup yields CDR1 MNHEY and CDR2 SVGAGI. The CDR3 totals 15 residues. This chain's CDR3 is CASSYSGVHNSPLHF. The CDR3, as DNA: TGTGCCAGCAGTTACTCAGGAGTCCATAATTCACCCCTCCACTTT.

The chain joins TRBV9 to TRBJ2-5; tentative D call: TRBD1 (7 bases). V lost 3 bases and J lost 4, with 13 bases in between. CDR1 and CDR2 (germline): SGDLS, YYNGEE. This CDR3 is 14 amino acids long. In nucleotides, the CDR3 is TGTGCCAGCAGCGCAGGAGGGGGCGGAGAGACCCAGTACTTC. It encodes CASSAGGGGETQYF.

V is TRBV2 and J is TRBJ2-1; D unclear. This CDR3 spans 11 amino acids. In germline, CDR1 is SNHLY, CDR2 FYNNEI. The ends were cut back, 0 bases at V and 15 bases at J, with 9 bases in the middle. DNA for the CDR3: TGTGCCAGCAGTGAAGCGCTTTGGAGGTTCTTC. Translation gives CASSEALWRFF.

CDR3 DNA: TGTGCCATCAGTGAGTGGGAGTTGGATGAGCAGTTCTTC. This encodes CAISEWELDEQFF. The V gene is TRBV10-3, the J gene TRBJ2-1; perhaps TRBD2 as D (5 bases). The CDR3 loop spans 13 amino acids. The V gene's germline CDR1 is ENHRY and CDR2 SYGVKD. Trimming took 1 base from V and 8 from J, leaving 9 bases between them.

Only a few counts were recorded for this clone. The chain combines TRBV19 with TRBJ2-1, with TRBD2 as a possible D gene (6 bases). Trimming left V 5 bases short and J 8 bases short, with 16 bases between. The CDR3 covers 14 residues. CDR1 is LNHDA, CDR2 SQIVND, per germline (reference sequence). The CDR3 nucleotides are TGTGCCAGTAGTCGGGGCGGGACTGGTGATGAGCAGTTCTTC. Protein: CASSRGGTGDEQFF.

The chain links TRBV6-1 to TRBJ2-7; TRBD1 is a possible D gene (5 bases). Germline V gives CDR1 MNHNS, CDR2 SASEGT. The CDR3 sequence is 14 residues long. Trimming took 4 bases from V and 0 from J, leaving 10 bases between them. CDR3 amino acids: CASSGPGISYEQYF. As DNA, the CDR3 is TGTGCCAGCAGTGGCCCAGGGATCTCCTACGAGCAGTACTTC.

This chain joins TRBV7-9 and TRBJ1-1; the match to TRBD1 covers 7 bases. This CDR3 comprises 14 residues. Per the germline V gene, CDR1 is SEHNR and CDR2 is FQNEAQ (reference sequence). Trimming took 4 bases from V and 10 from J; bases not matched to a gene: 12. The CDR3 loop is CASSSWTGPKGAFF. CDR3 in DNA: TGTGCCAGCAGCTCCTGGACAGGTCCAAAAGGAGCTTTCTTT.

This chain joins TRBV5-4 and TRBJ1-4; 8 nucleotides line up with TRBD1. Losses at the gene ends were 0 bases for V and 3 bases for J; bases not matched to a gene: 4. The CDR3 covers 16 residues. Germline CDR1 reads SGHNT; CDR2 reads YYREEE (reference sequence). Here the CDR3 reads CASSLGDRGANEKLFF. The CDR3, as DNA: TGTGCCAGCAGCTTGGGCGACAGGGGTGCTAATGAAAAACTGTTTTTT.

The rearrangement uses TRBV9 and TRBJ2-2; 8 bases agree with TRBD2. CDR1 and CDR2 from the germline V gene are SGDLS and YYNGEE. This CDR3 contains 17 residues. Unmatched junction bases numbered 5, after V lost 0 bases and J lost 1 base. CDR3 sequence: CASSVAISGGNTGELFF. DNA of the CDR3: TGTGCCAGCAGCGTAGCTATCAGCGGGGGGAACACCGGGGAGCTGTTTTTT.

V and J are TRBV19 and TRBJ1-6; D not certain. CDR3 size: 16 residues. Germline V gene lookup returns CDR1 LNHDA and CDR2 SQIVND (reference sequence). V gave up 4 bases and J gave up 7 bases, with 17 bases separating them. In nucleotides, the CDR3 is TGTGCCAGTAGTACCCCCTTACAGACACGGAATTCACCCCTCCACTTT. This sequence encodes CASSTPLQTRNSPLHF. The full variable domain, rest sourced from reference TRBV19 and TRBJ1-6, is DGGITQSPKYLFRKEGQNVTLSCEQNLNHDAMYWYRQDPGQGLRLIYYSQIVNDFQKGDIAEGYSVSREKKESFPLTVTSAQKNPTAFYLCASSTPLQTRNSPLHFGNGTRLTVT.

CDR3 nucleotides: TGTGCCAGCAGCGTTCACGGGGAGGGCGGGTATGAAGCTTTCTTT. Its translation is CASSVHGEGGYEAFF. The rearrangement uses TRBV9 and TRBJ1-1; unclear D gene. Per germline, CDR1 SGDLS and CDR2 YYNGEE. The CDR3 is made up of 15 amino acids. Trimming cost V 2 bases and J 7 bases, with 18 bases left between them.